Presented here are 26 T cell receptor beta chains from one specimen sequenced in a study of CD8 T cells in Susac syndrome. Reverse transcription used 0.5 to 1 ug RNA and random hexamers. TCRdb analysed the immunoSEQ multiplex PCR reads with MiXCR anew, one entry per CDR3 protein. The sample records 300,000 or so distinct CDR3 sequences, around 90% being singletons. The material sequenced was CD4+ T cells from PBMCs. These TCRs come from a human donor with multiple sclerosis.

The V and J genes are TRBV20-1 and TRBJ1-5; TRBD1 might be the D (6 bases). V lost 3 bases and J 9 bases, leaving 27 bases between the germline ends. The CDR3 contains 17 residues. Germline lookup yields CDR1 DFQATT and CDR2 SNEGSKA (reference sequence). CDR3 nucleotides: TGCAGTGCTAGCCGCTCAGGTGTCCGGGCTGGGGGGCGGCCCCAGCATTTT. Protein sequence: CSASRSGVRAGGRPQHF.

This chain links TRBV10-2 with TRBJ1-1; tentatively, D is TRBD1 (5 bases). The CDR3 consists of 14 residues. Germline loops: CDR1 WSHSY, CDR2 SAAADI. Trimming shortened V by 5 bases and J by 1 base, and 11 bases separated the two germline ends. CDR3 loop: CASSSGRANTEAFF. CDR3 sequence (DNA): TGCGCCAGCAGTTCGGGACGGGCGAACACTGAAGCTTTCTTT.

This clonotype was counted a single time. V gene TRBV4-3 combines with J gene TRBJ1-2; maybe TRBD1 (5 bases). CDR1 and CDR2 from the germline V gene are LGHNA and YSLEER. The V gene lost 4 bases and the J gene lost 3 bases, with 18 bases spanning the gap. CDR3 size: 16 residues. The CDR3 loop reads CASSRKRWGSDYGYTF. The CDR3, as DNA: TGCGCCAGCAGCCGGAAGAGATGGGGGTCTGACTATGGCTACACCTTC.

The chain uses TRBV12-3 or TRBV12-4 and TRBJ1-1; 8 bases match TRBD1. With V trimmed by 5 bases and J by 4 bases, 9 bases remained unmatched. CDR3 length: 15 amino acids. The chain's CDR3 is CASSPRTGNPTEAFF. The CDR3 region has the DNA TGTGCCAGCAGTCCCCGGACAGGGAACCCCACTGAAGCTTTCTTT.

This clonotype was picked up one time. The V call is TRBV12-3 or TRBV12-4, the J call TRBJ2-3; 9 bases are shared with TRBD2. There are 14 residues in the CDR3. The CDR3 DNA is TGTTCAACGGCGGGAGGGAGAAGCACAGATACGCAGTATTTT. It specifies CSTAGGRSTDTQYF.

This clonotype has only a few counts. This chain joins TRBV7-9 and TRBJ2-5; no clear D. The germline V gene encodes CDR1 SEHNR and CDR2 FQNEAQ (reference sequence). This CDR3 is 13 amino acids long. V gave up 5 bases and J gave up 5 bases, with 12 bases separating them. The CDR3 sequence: CASSPSWGETQYF. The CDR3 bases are TGTGCCAGCAGCCCCTCATGGGGTGAGACCCAGTACTTC. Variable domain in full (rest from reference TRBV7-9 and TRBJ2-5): DTGVSQNPRHKITKRGQNVTFRCDPISEHNRLYWYRQTLGQGPEFLTYFQNEAQLEKSRLLSDRFSAERPKGSFSTLEIQRTEQGDSAMYLCASSPSWGETQYFGPGTRLLVL.

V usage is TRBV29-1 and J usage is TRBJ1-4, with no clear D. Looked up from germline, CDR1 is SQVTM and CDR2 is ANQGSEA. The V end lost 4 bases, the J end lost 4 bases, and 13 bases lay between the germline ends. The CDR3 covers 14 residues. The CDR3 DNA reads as TGCAGCGTTGGGTCCCGGTGGGGTAATGAAAAACTGTTTTTT. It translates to CSVGSRWGNEKLFF. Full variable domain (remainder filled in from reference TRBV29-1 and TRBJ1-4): SAVISQKPSRDICQRGTSLTIQCQVDSQVTMMFWYRQQPGQSLTLIATANQGSEATYESGFVIDKFPISRPNLTFSTLTVSNMSPEDSSIYLCSVGSRWGNEKLFFGSGTQLSVL.

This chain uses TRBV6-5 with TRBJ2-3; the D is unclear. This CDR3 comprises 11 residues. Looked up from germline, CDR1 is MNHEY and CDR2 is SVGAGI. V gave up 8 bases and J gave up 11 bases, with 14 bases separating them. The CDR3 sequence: CASGRVVEQYF. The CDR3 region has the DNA TGTGCCAGCGGCCGGGTGGTGGAGCAGTATTTT.

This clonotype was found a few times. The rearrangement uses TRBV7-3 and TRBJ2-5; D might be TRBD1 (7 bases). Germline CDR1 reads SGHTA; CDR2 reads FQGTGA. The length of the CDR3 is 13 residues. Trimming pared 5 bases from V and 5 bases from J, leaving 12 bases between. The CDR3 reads CASSPTGRETQYF. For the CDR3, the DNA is TGTGCCAGCAGCCCGACAGGGAGGGAGACCCAGTACTTC.

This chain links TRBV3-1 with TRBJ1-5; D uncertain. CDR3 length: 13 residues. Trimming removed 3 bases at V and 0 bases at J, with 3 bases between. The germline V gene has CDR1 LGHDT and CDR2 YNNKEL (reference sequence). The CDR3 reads CASSQYSNQPQHF. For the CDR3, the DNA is TGTGCCAGCAGCCAGTATAGCAATCAGCCCCAGCATTTT.

The CDR3 sequence: CAWSMQGGSQPQHF. DNA for the CDR3: TGTGCCTGGAGTATGCAGGGGGGAAGTCAGCCCCAGCATTTT. The chain has TRBV30 and TRBJ1-5; 7 bases map to TRBD1. The CDR3 extends over 14 amino acids. From germline, CDR1 is GTSNPN and CDR2 SVGIG (reference sequence). Trimming removed 2 bases from V and 6 bases from J; junction bases left unmatched: 7.

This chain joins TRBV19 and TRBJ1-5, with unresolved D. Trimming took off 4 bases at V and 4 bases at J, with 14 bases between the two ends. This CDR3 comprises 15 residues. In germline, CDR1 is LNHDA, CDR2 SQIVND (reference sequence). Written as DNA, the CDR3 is TGTGCCAGTAGTAAAGGGAGGGCGCTGAATCAGCCCCAGCATTTT. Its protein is CASSKGRALNQPQHF.

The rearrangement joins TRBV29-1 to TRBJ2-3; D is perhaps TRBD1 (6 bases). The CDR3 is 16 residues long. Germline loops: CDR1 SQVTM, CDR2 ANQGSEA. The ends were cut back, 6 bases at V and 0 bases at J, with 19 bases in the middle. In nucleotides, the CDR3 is TGCAGCGTCCAGGGGAGTTACTTAGTTAGCACAGATACGCAGTATTTT. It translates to CSVQGSYLVSTDTQYF.

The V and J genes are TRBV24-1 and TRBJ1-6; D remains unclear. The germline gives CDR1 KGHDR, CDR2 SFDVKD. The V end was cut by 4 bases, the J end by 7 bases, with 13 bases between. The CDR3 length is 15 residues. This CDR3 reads CATSEGSGRNSPLHF. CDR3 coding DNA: TGTGCCACCAGTGAGGGATCAGGACGAAATTCACCCCTCCACTTT.

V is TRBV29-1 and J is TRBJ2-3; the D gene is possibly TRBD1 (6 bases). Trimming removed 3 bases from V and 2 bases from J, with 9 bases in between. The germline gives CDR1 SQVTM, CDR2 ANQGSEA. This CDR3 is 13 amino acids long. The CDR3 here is CSVEQGFTDTQYF. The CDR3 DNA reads TGCAGCGTTGAGCAGGGGTTCACAGATACGCAGTATTTT.

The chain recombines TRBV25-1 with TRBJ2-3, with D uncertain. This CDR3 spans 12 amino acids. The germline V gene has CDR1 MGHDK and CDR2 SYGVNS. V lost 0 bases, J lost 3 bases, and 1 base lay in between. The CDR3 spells CASSEYTDTQYF. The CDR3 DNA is TGTGCCAGCAGTGAATATACAGATACGCAGTATTTT.

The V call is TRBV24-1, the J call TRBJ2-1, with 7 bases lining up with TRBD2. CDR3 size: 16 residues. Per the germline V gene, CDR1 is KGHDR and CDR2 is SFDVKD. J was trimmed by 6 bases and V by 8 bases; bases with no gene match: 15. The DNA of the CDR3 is TGTGCCACCAACGAGGTAGCGGGTATCTTTAGCAATGAGCAGTTCTTC. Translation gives CATNEVAGIFSNEQFF.

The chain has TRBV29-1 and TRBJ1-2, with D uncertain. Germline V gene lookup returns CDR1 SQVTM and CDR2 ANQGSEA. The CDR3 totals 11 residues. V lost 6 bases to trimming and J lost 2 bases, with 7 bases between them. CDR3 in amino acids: CSVARNYGYTF. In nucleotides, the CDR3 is TGCAGCGTAGCGAGAAACTATGGCTACACCTTC.

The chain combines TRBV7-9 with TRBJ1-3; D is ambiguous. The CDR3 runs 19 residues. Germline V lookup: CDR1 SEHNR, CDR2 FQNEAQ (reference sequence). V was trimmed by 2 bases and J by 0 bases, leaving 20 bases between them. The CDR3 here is CASSLHLAWGTSSGNTIYF. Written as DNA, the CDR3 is TGTGCCAGCAGCTTACATCTCGCATGGGGTACAAGCTCTGGAAACACCATATATTTT. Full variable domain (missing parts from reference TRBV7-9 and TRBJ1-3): DTGVSQNPRHKITKRGQNVTFRCDPISEHNRLYWYRQTLGQGPEFLTYFQNEAQLEKSRLLSDRFSAERPKGSFSTLEIQRTEQGDSAMYLCASSLHLAWGTSSGNTIYFGEGSWLTVV.

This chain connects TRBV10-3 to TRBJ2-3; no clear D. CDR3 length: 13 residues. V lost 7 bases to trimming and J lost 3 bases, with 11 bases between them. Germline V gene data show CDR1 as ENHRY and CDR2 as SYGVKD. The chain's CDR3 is CAITGQATDTQYF. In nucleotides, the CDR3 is TGTGCCATCACCGGTCAGGCTACAGATACGCAGTATTTT.

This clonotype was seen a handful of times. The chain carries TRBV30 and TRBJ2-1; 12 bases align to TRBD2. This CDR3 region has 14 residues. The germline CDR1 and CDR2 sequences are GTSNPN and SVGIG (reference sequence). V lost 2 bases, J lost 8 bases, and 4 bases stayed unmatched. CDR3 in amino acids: CAWSSASGRDEQFF. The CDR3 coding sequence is TGTGCCTGGAGTTCCGCTAGCGGGAGGGATGAGCAGTTCTTC.

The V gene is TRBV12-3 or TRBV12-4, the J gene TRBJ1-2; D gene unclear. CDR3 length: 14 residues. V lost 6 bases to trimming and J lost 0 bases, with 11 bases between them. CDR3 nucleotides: TGTGCCAGCAGCAAGGACGGTTCTAACTATGGCTACACCTTC. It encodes CASSKDGSNYGYTF.

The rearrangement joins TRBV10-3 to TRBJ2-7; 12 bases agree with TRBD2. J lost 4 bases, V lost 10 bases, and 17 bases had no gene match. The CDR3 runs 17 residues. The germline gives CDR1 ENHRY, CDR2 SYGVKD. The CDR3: CATRRASGRAGFYEQYF. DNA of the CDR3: TGTGCCACCCGACGAGCTAGCGGGAGGGCCGGTTTTTACGAGCAGTACTTC.

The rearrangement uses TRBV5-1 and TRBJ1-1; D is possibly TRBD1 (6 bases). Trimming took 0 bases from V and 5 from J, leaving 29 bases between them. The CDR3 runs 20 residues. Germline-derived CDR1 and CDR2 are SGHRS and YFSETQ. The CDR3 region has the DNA TGCGCCAGCAGCTTGGCCTTTTCCGGGGGGTGGCAGGGGAGCCCTACTGAAGCTTTCTTT. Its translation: CASSLAFSGGWQGSPTEAFF.

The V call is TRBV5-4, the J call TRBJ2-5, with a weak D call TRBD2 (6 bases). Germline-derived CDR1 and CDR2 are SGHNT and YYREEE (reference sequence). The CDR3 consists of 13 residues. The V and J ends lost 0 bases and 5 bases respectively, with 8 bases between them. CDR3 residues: CASSLDGGETQYF. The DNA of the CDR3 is TGTGCCAGCAGCTTGGATGGAGGGGAGACCCAGTACTTC.

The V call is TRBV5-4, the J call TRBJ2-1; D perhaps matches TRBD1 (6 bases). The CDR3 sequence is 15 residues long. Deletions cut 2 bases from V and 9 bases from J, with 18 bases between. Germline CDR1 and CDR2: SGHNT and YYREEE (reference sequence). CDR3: CASSLSPDSFGEQFF. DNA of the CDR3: TGTGCCAGCAGCTTATCCCCGGACAGTTTCGGTGAGCAGTTCTTC.